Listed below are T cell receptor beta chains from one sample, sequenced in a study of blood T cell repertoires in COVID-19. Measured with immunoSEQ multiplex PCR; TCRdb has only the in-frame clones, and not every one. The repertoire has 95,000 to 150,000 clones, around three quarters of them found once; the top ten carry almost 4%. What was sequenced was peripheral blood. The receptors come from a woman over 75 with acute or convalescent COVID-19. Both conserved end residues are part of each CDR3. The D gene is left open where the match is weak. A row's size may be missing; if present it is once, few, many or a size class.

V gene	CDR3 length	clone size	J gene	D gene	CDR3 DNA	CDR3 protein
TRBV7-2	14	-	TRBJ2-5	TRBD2	TGTGCCAGCAGCGAAATAAGGAGGGGAGGGGCCCAGTACTTC	CASSEIRRGGAQYF
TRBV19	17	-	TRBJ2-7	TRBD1	TGTGCCAGTAGTCCCGCCCCCGGGACAGGGGGTCTCGACGAGCAGTACTTC	CASSPAPGTGGLDEQYF
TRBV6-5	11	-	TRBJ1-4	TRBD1	TGTGCCAGCAGGGACAGGTTTGGACTGTTTTTT	CASRDRFGLFF
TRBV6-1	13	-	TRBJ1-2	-	TGTGCCAGCAGTGACGGGGGGGGCTATGGCTACACCTTC	CASSDGGGYGYTF
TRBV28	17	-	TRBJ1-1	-	TGTGCCAGCAGTCCAGCCCTCGACAGGCGGTCGAACACTGAAGCTTTCTTT	CASSPALDRRSNTEAFF
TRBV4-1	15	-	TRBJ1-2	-	TGCGCCAGCAGCCAGGTCTCCGACACTAACTATGGCTACACCTTC	CASSQVSDTNYGYTF
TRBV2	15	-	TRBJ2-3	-	TGTGCCAGCGGGGGGGACAGGCAGAGCACAGATACGCAGTATTTT	CASGGDRQSTDTQYF
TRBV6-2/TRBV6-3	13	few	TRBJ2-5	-	TGTGCCAGCAGTTACCAGGACCAAGAGACCCAGTACTTC	CASSYQDQETQYF
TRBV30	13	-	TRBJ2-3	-	TGTGCCTGGAACACGGGGGGCACAGATACGCAGTATTTT	CAWNTGGTDTQYF
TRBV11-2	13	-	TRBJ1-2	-	TGTGCCAGCAGCTTGGGACATAACTATGGCTACACCTTC	CASSLGHNYGYTF
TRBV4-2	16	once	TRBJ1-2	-	TGTGCCAGCAGCCAAGATAACCTGGGGGGAAACTATGGCTACACCTTC	CASSQDNLGGNYGYTF
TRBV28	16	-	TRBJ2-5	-	TGTGCCAGCAGTTTTGGGGCAGCAGCCCCCCAAGAGACCCAGTACTTC	CASSFGAAAPQETQYF
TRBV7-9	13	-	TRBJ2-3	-	TGTGCCAGCAGCTTAGTCGCGGGGGATACGCAGTATTTT	CASSLVAGDTQYF
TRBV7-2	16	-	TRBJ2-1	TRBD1	TGTGCCAGCAGCCCGCGAGGGACAGGGGGAAACAATGAGCAGTTCTTC	CASSPRGTGGNNEQFF
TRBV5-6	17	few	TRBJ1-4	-	TGTGCCAGCAGCTGGGGGGGTTACAGGGCGACTAATGAAAAACTGTTTTTT	CASSWGGYRATNEKLFF
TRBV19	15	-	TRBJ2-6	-	TGTGCCAGTAGTATAGCGAGCTCTGGGGCCAACGTCCTGACTTTC	CASSIASSGANVLTF
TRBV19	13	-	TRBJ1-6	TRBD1	TGTGCCAGTACCGGGACAGGGCATTCACCCCTCCACTTT	CASTGTGHSPLHF
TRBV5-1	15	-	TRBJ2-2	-	TGCGCCAGCAGCTTGCAACCGAGGAACACCGGGGAGCTGTTTTTT	CASSLQPRNTGELFF
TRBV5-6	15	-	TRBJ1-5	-	TGTGCCAGCAGCCCAGACAGGCTTAGGTATCAGCCCCAGCATTTT	CASSPDRLRYQPQHF
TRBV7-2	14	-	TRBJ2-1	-	TGTGCCAGCAGCTTTTCGCGGTCCTACAATGAGCAGTTCTTC	CASSFSRSYNEQFF
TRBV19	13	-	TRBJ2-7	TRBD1	TGTGCCAGTAGTATACAGGGGGTGGGCGAGCAGTACTTC	CASSIQGVGEQYF
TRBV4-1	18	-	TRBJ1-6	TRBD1	TGCGCCACACCCCGGGACAGGAAACTTTCCTCCTATAATTCACCCCTCCACTTT	CATPRDRKLSSYNSPLHF
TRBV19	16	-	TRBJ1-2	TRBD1	TGTGCCAGTAGTCCCGAGACAGGGGGAAGGAACTATGGCTACACCTTC	CASSPETGGRNYGYTF
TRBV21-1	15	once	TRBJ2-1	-	TGTGCCAGCAGCAAACCGGGACTAGCTTCGGATGAGCAGTTCTTC	CASSKPGLASDEQFF
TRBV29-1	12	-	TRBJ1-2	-	TGCAGCTCCGAGGGTGCCAACTATGGCTACACCTTC	CSSEGANYGYTF
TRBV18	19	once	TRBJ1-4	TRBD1	TGTGCCAGCTCATCCTTCAGGACAGGGGGCCCGGGAACTAATGAAAAACTGTTTTTT	CASSSFRTGGPGTNEKLFF
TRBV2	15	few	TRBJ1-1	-	TGTGCCAGCAGTGAAAGTGGGGGGGCGCTTACTTCGGCTTTCTTT	CASSESGGALTSAFF
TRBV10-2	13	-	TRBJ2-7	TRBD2	TGCGCCACCATGACAGCGGGGGCCTACGAGCAGTACTTC	CATMTAGAYEQYF
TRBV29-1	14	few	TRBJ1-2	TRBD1	TGCAGCGTCCGCCCGAGGGACAGAAACTATGGCTACACCTTC	CSVRPRDRNYGYTF
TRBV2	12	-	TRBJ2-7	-	TGTGCCAGCAGCCAGACAGGCTACGAGCAGTACTTC	CASSQTGYEQYF
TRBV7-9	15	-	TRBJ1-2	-	TGTGCCAGCAGCTTAGCGGCCACCGCGGAGGGTGGCTACACCTTC	CASSLAATAEGGYTF
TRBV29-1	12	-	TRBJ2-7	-	TGCAGCGCTCAGGGTAGCTCCTACGAGCAGTACTTC	CSAQGSSYEQYF
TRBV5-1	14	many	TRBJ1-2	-	TGCGCCAGCAGCTTGGTAGCACCCAACTATGGCTACACCTTC	CASSLVAPNYGYTF
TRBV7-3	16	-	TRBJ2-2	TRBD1	TGTGCCAGCAGCCCGGGACAGTGGCCTAACACCGGGGAGCTGTTTTTT	CASSPGQWPNTGELFF
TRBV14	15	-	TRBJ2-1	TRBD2	TGTGCCAGCAGCCTCGTTGCGGGAGGTGCCAATGAGCAGTTCTTC	CASSLVAGGANEQFF
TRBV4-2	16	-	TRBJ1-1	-	TGTGCCAGCAGCCAAGGCACTAGGGATCGGGACACTGAAGCTTTCTTT	CASSQGTRDRDTEAFF
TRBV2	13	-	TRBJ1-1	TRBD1	TGTGCCAGCATTATACAGGGGGAGGCTGAAGCTTTCTTT	CASIIQGEAEAFF
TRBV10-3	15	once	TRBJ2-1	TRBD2	TGTGCCATCAAGAACCGACTAGCTCCTTACAATGAGCAGTTCTTC	CAIKNRLAPYNEQFF
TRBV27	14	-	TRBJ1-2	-	TGTGCCAGCAGTCCCCGGACACCTAACTATGGCTACACCTTC	CASSPRTPNYGYTF
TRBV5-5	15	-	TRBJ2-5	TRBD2	TGTGCCAGCAGTTACCTCTGGACTAGCCGGGAGACCCAGTACTTC	CASSYLWTSRETQYF
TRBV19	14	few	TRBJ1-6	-	TGTGCCAGTAGTCTGACAGCCCCTAATTCACCCCTCCACTTT	CASSLTAPNSPLHF
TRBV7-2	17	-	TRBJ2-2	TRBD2	TGTGCCAGCAGCTTAGTTGGCGGGGGACGGAACACCGGGGAGCTGTTTTTT	CASSLVGGGRNTGELFF
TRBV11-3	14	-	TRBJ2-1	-	TGTGCCAGCAGCTTAGTCCCTAGTCTTAGCCAGCAGTTCTTC	CASSLVPSLSQQFF
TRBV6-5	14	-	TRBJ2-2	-	TGTGCCGTAGTGACAGGCACGGGCACCGGGGAGCTGTTTTTT	CAVVTGTGTGELFF
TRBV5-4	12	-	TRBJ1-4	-	TGTGCCAGCAGCTTGGCGAATGAAAAACTGTTTTTT	CASSLANEKLFF
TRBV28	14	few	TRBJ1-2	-	TGTGCCAGCAGTCCGGGGGACGGATGGTATGGCTACACCTTC	CASSPGDGWYGYTF
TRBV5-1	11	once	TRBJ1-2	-	TGCGCCAGCAGCTTGGAGGGGAGCTACACCTTC	CASSLEGSYTF
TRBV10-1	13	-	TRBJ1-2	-	TGCGCCAGCAGTGAACAGTATGACTATGGCTACACCTTC	CASSEQYDYGYTF
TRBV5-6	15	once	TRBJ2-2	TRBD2	TGTGCCAGCAGCCCGGAGCGGGAGCGCACCGGGGAGCTGTTTTTT	CASSPERERTGELFF
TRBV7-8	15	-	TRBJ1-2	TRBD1	TGTGCCAGCAGCCCCACGGGACAGCAAACCTATGGCTACACCTTC	CASSPTGQQTYGYTF
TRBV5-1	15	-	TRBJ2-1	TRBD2	TGCGCCAGCAGCTTGGGCCCTAGCGGATTCAATGAGCAGTTCTTC	CASSLGPSGFNEQFF
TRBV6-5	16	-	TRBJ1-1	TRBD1	TGTGCCAGCAGTTACCCTGGACAGGGGGCGAACACTGAAGCTTTCTTT	CASSYPGQGANTEAFF
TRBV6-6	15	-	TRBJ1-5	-	TGTGCCAGCAGTTTACAGGGTATGACCAATCAGCCCCAGCATTTT	CASSLQGMTNQPQHF
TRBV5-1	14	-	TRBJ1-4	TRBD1	TGCGCCAGCAGCTCGACAGGGGGGTATGAAAAACTGTTTTTT	CASSSTGGYEKLFF